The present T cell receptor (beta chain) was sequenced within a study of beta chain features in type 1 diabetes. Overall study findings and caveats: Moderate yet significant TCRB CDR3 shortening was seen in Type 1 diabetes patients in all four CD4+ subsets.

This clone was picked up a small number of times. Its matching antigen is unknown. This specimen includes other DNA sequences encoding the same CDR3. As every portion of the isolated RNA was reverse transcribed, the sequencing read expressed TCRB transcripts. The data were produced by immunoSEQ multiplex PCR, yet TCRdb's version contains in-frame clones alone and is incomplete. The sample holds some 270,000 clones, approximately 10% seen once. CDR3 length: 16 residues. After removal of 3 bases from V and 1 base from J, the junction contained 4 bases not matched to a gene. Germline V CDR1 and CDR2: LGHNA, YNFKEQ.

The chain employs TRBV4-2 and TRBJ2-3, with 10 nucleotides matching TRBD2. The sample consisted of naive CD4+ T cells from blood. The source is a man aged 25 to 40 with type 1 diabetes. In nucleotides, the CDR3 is TGTGCCAGCAGCCAGGCCGGGACTAGCGGCACAGATACGCAGTATTTT. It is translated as CASSQAGTSGTDTQYF.